This T cell receptor (beta chain) derives from a study of blood T cells in healthy people across ages. This clonotype was detected a few times. Alongside a J-beta primer mix, a sample-barcoded 5' primer served in a second PCR lasting about 7 to 11 cycles. Via MiXCR, TCRdb re-called the 5' RACE reads, giving one row per CDR3 protein. The data contain 1.5 million to 2 million distinct CDR3 sequences, about 32% of them singletons. The CDR3 contains 15 residues. Trimming removed 4 bases at V and 4 bases at J, with 13 bases between. Germline V CDR1 and CDR2: MGHRA, YSYEKL. V and J are TRBV4-1 and TRBJ1-4, with no clear D. The sequence came from a young woman in good health. Sequencing input: blood. CDR3 nucleotide sequence: TGCGCCAGCAGCCCCTACGGGGTAATTAATGAAAAACTGTTTTTT. This gives the protein CASSPYGVINEKLFF.